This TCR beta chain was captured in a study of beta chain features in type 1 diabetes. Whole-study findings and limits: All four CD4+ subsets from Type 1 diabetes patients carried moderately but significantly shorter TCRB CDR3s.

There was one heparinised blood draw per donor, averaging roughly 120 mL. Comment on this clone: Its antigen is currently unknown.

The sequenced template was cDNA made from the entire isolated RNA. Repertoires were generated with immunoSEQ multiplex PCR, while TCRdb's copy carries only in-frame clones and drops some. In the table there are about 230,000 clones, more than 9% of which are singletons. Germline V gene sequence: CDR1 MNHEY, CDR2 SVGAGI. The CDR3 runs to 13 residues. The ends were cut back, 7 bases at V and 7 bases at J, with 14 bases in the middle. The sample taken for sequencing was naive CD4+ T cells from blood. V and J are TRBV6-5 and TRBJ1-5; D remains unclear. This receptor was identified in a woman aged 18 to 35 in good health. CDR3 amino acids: CASIGPEGQPQHF. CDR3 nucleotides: TGTGCCAGCATAGGACCCGAGGGACAGCCCCAGCATTTT.